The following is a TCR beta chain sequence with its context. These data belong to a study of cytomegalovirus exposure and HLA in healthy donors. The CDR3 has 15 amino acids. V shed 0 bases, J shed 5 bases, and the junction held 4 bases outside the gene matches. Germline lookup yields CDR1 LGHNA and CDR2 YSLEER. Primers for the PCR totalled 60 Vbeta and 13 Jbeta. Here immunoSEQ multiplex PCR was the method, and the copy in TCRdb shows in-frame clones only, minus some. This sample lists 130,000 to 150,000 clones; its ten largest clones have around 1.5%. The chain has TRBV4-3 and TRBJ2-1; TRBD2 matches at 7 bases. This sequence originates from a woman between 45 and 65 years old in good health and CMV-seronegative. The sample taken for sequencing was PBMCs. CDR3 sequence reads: CASSQEGTKHNEQFF. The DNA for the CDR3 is TGCGCCAGCAGCCAAGAAGGGACTAAACACAATGAGCAGTTCTTC.